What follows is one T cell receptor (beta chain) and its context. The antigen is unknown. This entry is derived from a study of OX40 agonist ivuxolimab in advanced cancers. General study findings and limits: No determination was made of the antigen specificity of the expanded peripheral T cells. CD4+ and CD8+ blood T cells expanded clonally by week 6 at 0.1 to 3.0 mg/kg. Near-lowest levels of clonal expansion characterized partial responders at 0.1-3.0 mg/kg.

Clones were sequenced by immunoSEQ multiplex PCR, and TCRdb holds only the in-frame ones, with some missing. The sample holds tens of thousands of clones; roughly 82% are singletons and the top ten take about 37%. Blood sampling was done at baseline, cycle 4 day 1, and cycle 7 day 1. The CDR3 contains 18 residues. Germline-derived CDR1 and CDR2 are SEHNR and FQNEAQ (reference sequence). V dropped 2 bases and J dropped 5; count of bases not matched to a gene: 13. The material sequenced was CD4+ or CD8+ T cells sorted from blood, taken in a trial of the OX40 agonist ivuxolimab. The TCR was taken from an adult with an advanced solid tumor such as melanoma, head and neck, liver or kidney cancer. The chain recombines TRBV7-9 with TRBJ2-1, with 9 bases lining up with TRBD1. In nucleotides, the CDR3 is TGTGCCAGCAGCTTAACGCCGGGACAGGGAGGTGTAGACAATGAGCAGTTCTTC. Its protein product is CASSLTPGQGGVDNEQFF.